This entry is about one T cell receptor (beta chain). What it binds is not known. The data originate from a study of OX40 agonist ivuxolimab in advanced cancers. Across the whole study: Patients received the agonistic anti-OX40 (CD134) antibody ivuxolimab.

Clones were read by immunoSEQ multiplex PCR, and TCRdb kept only the in-frame ones, dropping some. The sample lists about 50,000 clones, about 74% occurring once. Study findings and constraints: It was also the case that some nonresponders had low normalized T-cell clonal expansion. Among the lowest peripheral clonal expansion occurred in 0.1-3.0 mg/kg partial responders.

With 2 bases removed from V and 9 bases from J, the gap between germline ends came to 5 bases. The germline V gene has CDR1 MDHEN and CDR2 SYDVKM. The CDR3 runs 11 residues. The source is an adult with an advanced solid tumor such as melanoma, head and neck, liver or kidney cancer. The V and J genes are TRBV28 and TRBJ2-1, with a possible D match to TRBD1 (5 bases). The sequencing here drew on CD4+ or CD8+ T cells sorted from blood, taken in a trial of the OX40 agonist ivuxolimab. The CDR3 region has the DNA TGTGCCAGCAGTTTAAGGGGTGAGCAGTTCTTC. This gives the protein CASSLRGEQFF. Together with reference TRBV28 and TRBJ2-1, the CDR3 gives the full variable domain: DVKVTQSSRYLVKRTGEKVFLECVQDMDHENMFWYRQDPGLGLRLIYFSYDVKMKEKGDIPEGYSVSREKKERFSLILESASTNQTSMYLCASSLRGEQFFGPGTRLTVL.